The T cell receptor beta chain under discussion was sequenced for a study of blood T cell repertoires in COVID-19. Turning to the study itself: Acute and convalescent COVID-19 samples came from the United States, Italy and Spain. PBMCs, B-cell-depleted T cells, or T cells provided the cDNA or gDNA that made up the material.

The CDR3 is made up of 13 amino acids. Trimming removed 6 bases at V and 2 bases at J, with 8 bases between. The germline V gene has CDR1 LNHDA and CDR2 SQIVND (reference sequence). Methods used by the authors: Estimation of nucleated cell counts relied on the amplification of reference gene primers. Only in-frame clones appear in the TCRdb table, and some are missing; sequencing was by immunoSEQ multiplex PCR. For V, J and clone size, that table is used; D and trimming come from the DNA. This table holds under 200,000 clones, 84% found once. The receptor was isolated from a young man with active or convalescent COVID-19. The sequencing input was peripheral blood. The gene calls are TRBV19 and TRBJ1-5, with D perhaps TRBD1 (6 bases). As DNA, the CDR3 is TGTGCCAGTAGACAGGGCCGCAATCAGCCCCAGCATTTT. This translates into CASRQGRNQPQHF.